This T cell receptor (beta chain) is drawn from a study of Ad26.COV2.S vaccination and SARS-CoV-2 variants (dated by TCRdb to the early 2020s). Study-wide context: Donors in the vaccine arm were drawn from COV1001, a phase I-IIa trial of Ad26.COV2.S in healthy adults that was multicentre, randomized, double-blind and placebo-controlled. Ad26.COV2.S was administered intramuscularly at 5 x 10^10 or 1 x 10^11 viral particles, either as a single shot or as two shots given 56 days apart. A total of 32 samples were included in the TCR-sequenced set, comprising about 20 Ad26.COV2.S vaccine recipients, 5 placebo recipients and 8 SARS-CoV-2 convalescent individuals. The specificity and breadth of SARS-CoV-2-reactive T cell receptors after Ad26.COV2.S vaccination were assessed by TCRbeta repertoire sequencing. Throughout the experiments and outcome assessment, investigators stayed blinded to trial group allocation. Trial participants were randomized into five groups of five: low-dose or high-dose Ad26.COV2.S given once or twice, or placebo on both occasions.

In the paper's terms, the treatment or condition label means: 15 to 20 received Ad26.COV2.S at low or high dose, single or two shots; 5 received placebo; per-sample allocation not given. For vaccine and placebo recipients, the sequenced repertoires came from samples collected on day 63 after the first injection. In Cohort 1b, 25 to 30 adults aged 18-55 years were enrolled at a single site in Boston, USA, between 29 July and 7 August 2020. Ad26.COV2.S consisted of a replication-incompetent adenovirus type 26 vector by which a prefusion-stabilized SARS-CoV-2 spike protein from the original Wuhan strain was expressed. The immunoSEQ Assay was the method used to sequence TCRbeta CDR3 regions. After extraction, genomic DNA underwent amplification by bias-controlled multiplex PCR, followed by high-throughput sequencing. Regarding the original processing steps: Collapsing and filtering of sequences were performed to quantify the absolute abundance of each unique TCRbeta CDR3 region. T cell fraction was estimated by normalization of TCRbeta template counts to usable DNA, with usable DNA being measured through amplification of reference genes present in all nucleated cells. Repertoire TCRs were annotated as SARS-CoV-2-specific when V gene, CDR3 amino acid sequence and J gene were exactly matched to a known reactive TCR set. The reference SARS-CoV-2 TCR set was obtained from MIRA and was filtered for enrichment in COVID-19-positive ImmuneCODE repertoires, whereby public or cross-reactive TCRs were removed. Based on the MIRA antigens, annotated TCRs were further analysed at the level of specific ORF or position within ORF. Breadth was defined as annotated unique rearrangements over total unique productive rearrangements; depth was the summed frequency of those rearrangements. Two-sided Wilcoxon rank-sum tests were applied when comparing TCR breadth between groups. As stored in TCRdb, this immuneACCESS dataset retains in-frame rearrangements with V and J assigned. A fraction of the clones does not appear; measured against another copy, unresolved V genes explain less than half of the discrepancy, and the remainder lacks a known reason. The D gene and trimming were derived from the DNA, and the V and J assignments and clone size from that table. The sample table holds 440,000 or so clones, of which about 90% were seen once. Clones ranked in the top ten supply roughly 4% of the sample.

From cysteine to phenylalanine, the CDR3 is 14 amino acids long. Only CDR3 DNA is held: 42 bases, read in frame from base 1. At the junction V is shortened by 5 bases and J by 2 bases, with 11 bases in between. CDR1 MNHEY and CDR2 SMNVEV are derived from the germline V gene (reference sequence). This clone was recorded once. This clone's antigen is unknown. No base-level quality is on record; no much larger clone is a single base apart. General conclusions and limits of the study: Spike-specific TCR breadth was higher in Ad26.COV2.S recipients than in placebo recipients (P = 0.0014). After vaccination, spike-specific CD8+ and CD4+ T cell responses were reported to show substantial breadth. The study was not powered to compare responses between vaccine doses or regimens. Vaccine and placebo recipients had similar non-spike TCR breadth, a finding consistent with the vaccine containing only spike. The authors noted that total T cell responses may have been underestimated by the TCR breadth and depth analyses.

The V and J segments used are TRBV27 and TRBJ2-3; TRBD2 is perhaps the D gene, given 6 matching bases. The source of this sequence is a person aged 18-65 years who received the Ad26.COV2.S COVID-19 vaccine or a placebo. Specimen: peripheral blood, collected in a trial of Ad26.COV2.S vaccine versus placebo. The base sequence is TGTGCCAGCAGTCCGGGGGACTTCACAGATACGCAGTATTTT. It encodes CASSPGDFTDTQYF.